The TCR beta chain under discussion was sequenced for a study of CD8+ T cells in alopecia areata (dated by TCRdb to 2017 to 2018). Background for the entire study: Treated patients were enrolled in an open-label pilot trial of oral tofacitinib, 5 to 10 mg twice daily, for moderate-to-severe alopecia areata. Patients received tofacitinib for 6 to 18 months and were then followed off drug for 6 months to check for delayed response and recurrence. High-throughput TCRbeta sequencing was used to examine T cell clonal expansion in alopecia areata in both the C3H/HeJ mouse model and human patients. In humans, TCRbeta sequencing was performed on scalp tissue and on sorted CD4+ and CD8+ peripheral blood T cells from healthy controls and from patients with patchy or totalis/universalis alopecia areata. Biopsies were taken from tofacitinib-treated patients at baseline and again at 4 and 24 weeks into treatment, and several of those patients also had a later scalp biopsy. Scalp clonality was compared across normal scalp (n=4), patchy alopecia areata scalp (n=8), and alopecia totalis/universalis scalp (n=8). RNA came from the PAXgene miRNA kit for fixed scalp, the miRNeasy kit for PBMCs, and the RNeasy kit for mouse skin. TCRbeta CDR3 regions were amplified by immunoSEQ multiplex PCR with 35 Vbeta forward and 13 Jbeta reverse primers. Broader findings and caveats from the paper: Shared TCR sequences between patients were less evident than in mice, which may be partly attributable to HLA diversity in the patient population. Unlike mouse skin, where gammadelta T cells dominate, normal human skin contains resident alphabeta T cells that get sequenced too, which complicates analysis of the scalp TCR repertoire. Compared with normal scalp, lesional scalp, particularly in alopecia totalis/universalis, had higher clonality and more expanded CD8+ clones, which suggests antigenic drive.

Read against the paper, the sample's time point label means: baseline before oral tofacitinib. Lesional scalp punch biopsies and peripheral blood were obtained from alopecia areata patients. After PBMCs were isolated by density centrifugation and stained for CD3, CD4 and CD8, a FACSAria was used to sort CD4+ and CD8+ T cells. CDR1 and CDR2 were assigned from the germline V gene (reference sequence) as MNHEY and SMNVEV. V is clipped by 5 bases and J by 5 bases, and the sequence between their germline boundaries is 13 bases long. The CDR3 numbers 14 residues from cysteine through phenylalanine. Only CDR3 DNA is held: 42 bases, read in frame from base 1. The method behind the library was the immunoSEQ multiplex PCR assay. RNA was extracted from all samples and reverse transcribed into cDNA, which served as template for TCR sequencing. SuperScript III was used to make first-strand cDNA, primed with a 2:1 mix of oligo-dT and random hexamers. A synthetic immune receptor repertoire was used to measure amplification bias, and any remaining bias was corrected computationally. Per the authors' processing: Raw reads were preprocessed to remove errors, and CDR3 was defined by IMGT conventions from the conserved cysteine to phenylalanine. Clonality was computed by normalizing Shannon entropy by log2 of the number of productive unique TCRs and subtracting the result from 1. Whether each scalp clone was CD4 or CD8 was inferred by checking scalp TCRbeta sequences against the CD4 and CD8 repertoires from sorted blood. TCRdb obtained this table from immuneACCESS and retained in-frame rearrangements with V and J assigned. These tables miss some clones; where compared with another copy, unresolved V genes account for less than half of the shortfall, and the remainder is unexplained. V and J calls and clone size are those listed in that table; D and trimming were worked out from the DNA. Present in this sample are some 150,000 clones, 40% to 60% of which were seen just once. The top ten constitute approximately 19% of the sample.

Note on this clone: Its binding antigen is unknown. No base quality information exists; no much larger clone differs at one position.

Here the chain combines TRBV27 and TRBJ1-5, with the D gene uncertain. The receptor's source is a human donor with alopecia areata. The sequences come from CD8+ T cells sorted from blood, collected at week 0. This receptor carries the CDR3 CASSDGGLYQPQHF. In nucleotide form, the sequence is TGTGCCAGCAGTGACGGCGGATTGTATCAGCCCCAGCATTTT.